The rows below give T cell receptor beta chains drawn from one sample of a study of chemoradiotherapy in HPV16-positive cancers. Produced via immunoSEQ multiplex PCR; TCRdb's table is partial and in-frame only. There are 20,000 to 25,000 clones in the sample; about 90% occur only once, and about 5% lies in the top ten. Sequenced material: blood, taken from a patient who underwent chemoradiotherapy. Receptors were obtained from a human donor with HPV-associated anogenital cancer. Each CDR3 is given without its conserved first and last residue. Not all rows give a size; the values are once, few, many and, for expanded clones, a class.

J,size,V,CDR3
TRBJ1-2,.,TRBV19,ASSIFGTYYGYT
TRBJ2-1,.,TRBV9,ASSVETSGGGYNEQF
TRBJ1-1,.,TRBV2,ASRRQGVPNTEAF
TRBJ2-3,.,TRBV2,ASRDRGNTQY
TRBJ1-2,.,TRBV27,ASSSQDRGATGYT
TRBJ1-1,.,TRBV19,ASTVERGRIGAF
TRBJ1-1,few,TRBV21-1,ASSKVVRRFYLNTEAF
TRBJ1-1,few,TRBV29-1,SVEVRSARNTEAF
TRBJ2-5,.,TRBV7-9,ASSLGGRKETQY
TRBJ1-1,.,TRBV18,ASSPKQGGTEAF
TRBJ1-5,few,TRBV6-1,ASSEGTGTSNQPQH
TRBJ1-3,.,TRBV29-1,SGKRGSGNTIY
TRBJ2-7,few,TRBV29-1,SVRDPGQGSSSYEQY
TRBJ1-6,once,TRBV6-6,ASSPPLH
TRBJ1-5,.,TRBV4-1,ASSQDPAGGWSNQPQH
TRBJ1-1,few,TRBV5-1,ASREQPQSGTEAF
TRBJ2-1,.,TRBV5-5,ASSGVGQGGMLKF
TRBJ2-1,.,TRBV19,ASRRASGGISYNEQF
TRBJ2-1,.,TRBV4-1,ASSQLSLTVGTTQHGEQF
TRBJ1-2,.,TRBV12-5,ASAPPGQPNYGYT
TRBJ2-3,.,TRBV27,ASSLQGTSTDTQY
TRBJ2-5,.,TRBV2,ASSEPLPGVETQY
TRBJ2-7,.,TRBV11-2,ASSSPRTGSYEQY
TRBJ2-1,.,TRBV2,ASSEDTVDEQF
TRBJ1-1,once,TRBV19,ASGTGGNTEAF
TRBJ1-6,once,TRBV2,ASNTDNSPLH
TRBJ1-5,few,TRBV2,ASSELGGQQPQH
TRBJ2-2,.,TRBV5-1,ASSPVTDTGELF
TRBJ1-1,.,TRBV11-2,ASSLGQGANTEAF
TRBJ1-6,.,TRBV30,ASAWGGSPLH
TRBJ1-5,.,TRBV6-5,ASSQIQGMGQPQH
TRBJ2-6,.,TRBV29-1,SVRGAGANVLT
TRBJ2-1,.,TRBV5-6,ASSPGQASYNEQF
TRBJ1-1,.,TRBV5-1,ASSLAVDMNTEAF
TRBJ1-4,.,TRBV30,AWSVPRSRVEKLF
TRBJ1-1,.,TRBV30,AWSVLLSRDTEAF
TRBJ2-5,.,TRBV5-4,ASMGTPQETQY
TRBJ2-3,.,TRBV5-6,ASSFPSTDTQY
TRBJ2-7,.,TRBV4-1,ASSQDAGQGGNEQY
TRBJ1-2,once,TRBV11-2,ASSLDGLLYGYT
TRBJ1-5,.,TRBV2,ASSLRTGNQPQH
TRBJ1-1,.,TRBV30,AWSGNGRFNTEAF
TRBJ1-6,.,TRBV5-8,ASSLDRGGSPLH
TRBJ2-5,.,TRBV5-1,ASSLTQPQETQY
TRBJ2-5,.,TRBV9,ASSAGLRETQY
TRBJ1-4,.,TRBV19,ASSPGTGTTNEKLF
TRBJ1-2,.,TRBV9,ASSTFPGGGYT
TRBJ2-1,.,TRBV13,ASSLPSSGYNEQF
TRBJ2-1,.,TRBV11-1,ASSSMRGAAYNEQF
TRBJ1-2,.,TRBV29-1,SVEKPRTGYGYT
TRBJ2-1,.,TRBV4-1,ASSYSGQNEQF
TRBJ2-5,once,TRBV27,ASKVTRAGETQY
TRBJ1-4,.,TRBV30,AWSVWSGANEKLF
TRBJ1-2,.,TRBV7-2,ASSLGDGGRGYT
TRBJ2-7,.,TRBV6-6,ASSSRVEVTYEQY